The entry that follows covers one TCR beta chain sequence. V lost 6 bases and J 6 bases, leaving 15 bases between the germline ends. Looked up from germline, CDR1 is MNHEY and CDR2 is SMNVEV (reference sequence). This CDR3 region has 14 residues. This entry belongs to a study of CD8 T cells in Susac syndrome. CD8+ and CD4+ blood T cells underwent TCR beta sequencing. The CD8+ and CD4+ T cells were negatively isolated, with the TEMRA cells enriched by FACS. RNA amounts of roughly 0.45 to 1 ug underwent reverse transcription with random hexamers. With immunoSEQ multiplex PCR, TCR beta CDR3 was amplified across 54 Vbeta and 13 Jbeta. TCRdb re-called the immunoSEQ multiplex PCR reads through MiXCR, storing one row per CDR3 protein. The sample comprises more than 100,000 distinct CDR3 sequences, around 85% of which are singletons, and 0.5% to 0.65% rests with the top ten.

The material sequenced was CD8+ T cells from PBMCs. The TCR comes from a human donor with multiple sclerosis. The gene calls are TRBV27 and TRBJ1-5, with a tentative D call TRBD1 (5 bases). The CDR3 DNA is TGTGCCAGCAGCATAGGCGGGGGTGGTCAGCCCCAGCATTTT. The encoded protein is CASSIGGGGQPQHF.